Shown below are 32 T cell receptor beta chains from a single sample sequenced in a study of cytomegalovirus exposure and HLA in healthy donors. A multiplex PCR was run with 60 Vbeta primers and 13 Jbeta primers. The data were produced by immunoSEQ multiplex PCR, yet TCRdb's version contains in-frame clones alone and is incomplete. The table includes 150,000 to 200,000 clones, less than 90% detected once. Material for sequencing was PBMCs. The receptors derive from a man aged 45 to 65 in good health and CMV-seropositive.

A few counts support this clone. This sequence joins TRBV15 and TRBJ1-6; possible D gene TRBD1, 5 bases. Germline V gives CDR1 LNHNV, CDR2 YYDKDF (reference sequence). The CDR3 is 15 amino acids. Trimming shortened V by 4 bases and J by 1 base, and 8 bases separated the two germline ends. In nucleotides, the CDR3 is TGTGCCACCAGCATCAGACAGTCCTATAATTCACCCCTCCACTTT. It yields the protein CATSIRQSYNSPLHF. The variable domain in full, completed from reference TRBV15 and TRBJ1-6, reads DAMVIQNPRYQVTQFGKPVTLSCSQTLNHNVMYWYQQKSSQAPKLLFHYYDKDFNNEADTPDNFQSRRPNTSFCFLDIRSPGLGDTAMYLCATSIRQSYNSPLHFGNGTRLTVT.

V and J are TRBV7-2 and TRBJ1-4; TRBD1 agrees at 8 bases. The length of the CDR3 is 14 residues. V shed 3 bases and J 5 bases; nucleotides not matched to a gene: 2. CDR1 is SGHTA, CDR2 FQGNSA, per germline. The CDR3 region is CASSFDRGNEKLFF. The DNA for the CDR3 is TGTGCCAGCAGCTTTGACAGGGGCAATGAAAAACTGTTTTTT. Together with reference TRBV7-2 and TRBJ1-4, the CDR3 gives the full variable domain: GAGVSQSPSNKVTEKGKDVELRCDPISGHTALYWYRQSLGQGLEFLIYFQGNSAPDKSGLPSDRFSAERTGGSVSTLTIQRTQQEDSAVYLCASSFDRGNEKLFFGSGTQLSVL.

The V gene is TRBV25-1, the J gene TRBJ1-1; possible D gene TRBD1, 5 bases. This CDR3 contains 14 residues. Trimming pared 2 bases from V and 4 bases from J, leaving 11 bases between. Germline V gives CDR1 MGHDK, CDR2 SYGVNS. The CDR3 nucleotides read TGTGCCAGCAGTGAAAGAGGGGAGGCCACTGAAGCTTTCTTT. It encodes CASSERGEATEAFF.

The CDR3 reads CASSPIRFANTGELFF. As DNA, the CDR3 is TGTGCCAGCAGCCCTATCCGATTCGCGAACACCGGGGAGCTGTTTTTT. The V gene is TRBV5-4, the J gene TRBJ2-2; D unresolved. V dropped 4 bases and J dropped 0 bases, with 13 bases sitting between them. Germline CDR1 and CDR2: SGHNT and YYREEE (reference sequence). This CDR3 comprises 16 residues. The whole variable domain, remainder taken from reference TRBV5-4 and TRBJ2-2, is ETGVTQSPTHLIKTRGQQVTLRCSSQSGHNTVSWYQQALGQGPQFIFQYYREEENGRGNFPPRFSGLQFPNYSSELNVNALELDDSALYLCASSPIRFANTGELFFGEGSRLTVL.

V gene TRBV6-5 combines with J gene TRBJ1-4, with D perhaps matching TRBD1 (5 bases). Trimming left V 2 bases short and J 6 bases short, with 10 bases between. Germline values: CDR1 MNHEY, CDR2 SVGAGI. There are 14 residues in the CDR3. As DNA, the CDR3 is TGTGCCAGCAGTTACCGGGGAGGGGATGAAAAACTGTTTTTT. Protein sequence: CASSYRGGDEKLFF.

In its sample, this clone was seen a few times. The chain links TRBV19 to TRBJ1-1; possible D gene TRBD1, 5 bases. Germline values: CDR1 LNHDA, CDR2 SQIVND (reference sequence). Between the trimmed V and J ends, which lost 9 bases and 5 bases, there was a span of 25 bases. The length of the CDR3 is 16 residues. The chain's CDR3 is CASAPSVRGKETEAFF. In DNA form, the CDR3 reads TGTGCCAGCGCACCCTCCGTCCGGGGGAAAGAAACTGAAGCTTTCTTT.

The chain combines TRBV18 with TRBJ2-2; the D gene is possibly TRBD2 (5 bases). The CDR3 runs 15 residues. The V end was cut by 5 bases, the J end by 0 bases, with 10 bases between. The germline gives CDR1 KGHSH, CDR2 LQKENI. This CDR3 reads CASSSAEPNTGELFF. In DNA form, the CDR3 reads TGTGCCAGCTCATCAGCGGAGCCGAACACCGGGGAGCTGTTTTTT.

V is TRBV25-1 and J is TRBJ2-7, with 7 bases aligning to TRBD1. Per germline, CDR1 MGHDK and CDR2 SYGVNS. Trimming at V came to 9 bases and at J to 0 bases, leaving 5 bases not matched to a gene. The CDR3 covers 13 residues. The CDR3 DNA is TGTGCCAGTCTAGGACAGGTCTCCTACGAGCAGTACTTC. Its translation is CASLGQVSYEQYF.

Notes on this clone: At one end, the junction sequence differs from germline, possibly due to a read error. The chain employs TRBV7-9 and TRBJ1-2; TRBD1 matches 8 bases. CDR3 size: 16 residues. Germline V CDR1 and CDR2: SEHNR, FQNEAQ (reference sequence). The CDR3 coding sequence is TGTTCCAGCAGCCGAAGTGTCGGGACAGGATACTATGGCTACACCTTC. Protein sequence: CSSSRSVGTGYYGYTF.

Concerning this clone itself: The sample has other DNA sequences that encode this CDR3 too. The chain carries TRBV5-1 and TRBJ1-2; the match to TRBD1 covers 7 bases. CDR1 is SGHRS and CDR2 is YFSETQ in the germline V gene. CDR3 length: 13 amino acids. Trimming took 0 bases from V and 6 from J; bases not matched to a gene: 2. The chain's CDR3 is CASSLGQGDGYTF. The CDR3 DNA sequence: TGCGCCAGCAGCTTGGGACAGGGTGATGGCTACACCTTC.

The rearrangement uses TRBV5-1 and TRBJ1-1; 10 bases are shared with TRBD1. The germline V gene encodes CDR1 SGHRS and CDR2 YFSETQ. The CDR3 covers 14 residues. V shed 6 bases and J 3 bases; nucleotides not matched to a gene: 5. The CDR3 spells CASKTGGGDTEAFF. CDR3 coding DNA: TGCGCCAGCAAGACAGGGGGCGGGGACACTGAAGCTTTCTTT.

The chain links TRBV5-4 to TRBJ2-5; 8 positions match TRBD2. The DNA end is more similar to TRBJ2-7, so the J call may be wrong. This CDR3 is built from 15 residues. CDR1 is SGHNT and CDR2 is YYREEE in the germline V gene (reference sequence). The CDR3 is CASSLALREGLEQYF. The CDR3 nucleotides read TGTGCCAGCAGCTTGGCCCTTCGGGAGGGCCTCGAGCAGTACTTC.

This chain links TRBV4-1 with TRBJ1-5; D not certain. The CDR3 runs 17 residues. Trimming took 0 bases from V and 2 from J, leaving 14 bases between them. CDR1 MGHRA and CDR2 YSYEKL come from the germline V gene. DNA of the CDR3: TGCGCCAGCAGCCAAGAGGGAGGGCAGGTCGGCAATCAGCCCCAGCATTTT. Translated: CASSQEGGQVGNQPQHF.

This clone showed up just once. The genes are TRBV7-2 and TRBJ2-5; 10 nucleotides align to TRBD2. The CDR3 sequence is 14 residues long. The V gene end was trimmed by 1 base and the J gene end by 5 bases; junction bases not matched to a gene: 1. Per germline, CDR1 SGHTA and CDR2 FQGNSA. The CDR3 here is CASSLVAGGETQYF. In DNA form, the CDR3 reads TGTGCCAGCAGCTTAGTAGCGGGGGGTGAGACCCAGTACTTC.

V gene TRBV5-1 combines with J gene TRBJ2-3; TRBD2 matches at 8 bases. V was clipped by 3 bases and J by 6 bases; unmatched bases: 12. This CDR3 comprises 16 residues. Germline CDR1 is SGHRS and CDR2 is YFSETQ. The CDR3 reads CASSSASSGSWDTQYF. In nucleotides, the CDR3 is TGCGCCAGCAGCTCAGCCTCGAGCGGGAGCTGGGATACGCAGTATTTT.

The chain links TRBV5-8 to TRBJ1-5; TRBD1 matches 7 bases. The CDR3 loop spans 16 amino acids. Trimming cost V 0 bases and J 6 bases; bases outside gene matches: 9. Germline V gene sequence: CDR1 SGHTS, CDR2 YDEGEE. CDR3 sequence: CASSLEGRGPGQPQHF. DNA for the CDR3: TGTGCCAGCAGCTTGGAAGGAAGGGGGCCCGGTCAGCCCCAGCATTTT.

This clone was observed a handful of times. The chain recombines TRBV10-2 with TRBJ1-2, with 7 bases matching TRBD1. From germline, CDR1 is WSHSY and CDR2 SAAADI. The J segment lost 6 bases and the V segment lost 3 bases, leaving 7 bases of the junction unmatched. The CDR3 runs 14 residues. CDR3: CASSDGRQGDGYTF. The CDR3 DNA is TGCGCCAGCAGTGATGGGAGGCAGGGGGATGGCTACACCTTC.

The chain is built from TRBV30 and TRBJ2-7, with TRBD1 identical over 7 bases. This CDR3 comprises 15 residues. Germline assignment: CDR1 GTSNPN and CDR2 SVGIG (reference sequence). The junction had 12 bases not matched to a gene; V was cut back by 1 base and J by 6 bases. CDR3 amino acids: CAWSGDRDSYREQYF. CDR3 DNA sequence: TGTGCCTGGAGTGGGGACCGGGACAGCTACCGCGAGCAGTACTTC.

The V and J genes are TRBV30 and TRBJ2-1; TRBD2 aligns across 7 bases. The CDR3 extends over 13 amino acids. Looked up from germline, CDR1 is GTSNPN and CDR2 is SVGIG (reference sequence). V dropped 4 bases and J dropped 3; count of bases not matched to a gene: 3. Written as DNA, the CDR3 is TGTGCCTGGACAAGGACTAGCTACAATGAGCAGTTCTTC. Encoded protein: CAWTRTSYNEQFF.

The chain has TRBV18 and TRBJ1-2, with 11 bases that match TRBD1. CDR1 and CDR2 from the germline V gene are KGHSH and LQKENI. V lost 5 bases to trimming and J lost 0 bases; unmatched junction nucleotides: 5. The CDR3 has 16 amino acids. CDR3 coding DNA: TGTGCCAGCTCAAAGGACAGGGGGCCCGCTAACTATGGCTACACCTTC. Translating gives CASSKDRGPANYGYTF.

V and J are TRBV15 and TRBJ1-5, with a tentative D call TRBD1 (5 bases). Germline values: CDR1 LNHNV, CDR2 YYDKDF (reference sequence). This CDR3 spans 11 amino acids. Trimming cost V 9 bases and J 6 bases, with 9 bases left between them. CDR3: CATGDFQPQHF. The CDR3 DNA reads TGTGCCACAGGGGATTTTCAGCCCCAGCATTTT.

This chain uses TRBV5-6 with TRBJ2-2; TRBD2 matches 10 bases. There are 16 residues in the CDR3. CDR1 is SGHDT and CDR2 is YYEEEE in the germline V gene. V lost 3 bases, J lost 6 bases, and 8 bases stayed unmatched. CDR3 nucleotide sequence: TGTGCCAGCAGCTCTCTAGCGGGAGTGGGCGCCGGGGAGCTGTTTTTT. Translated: CASSSLAGVGAGELFF.

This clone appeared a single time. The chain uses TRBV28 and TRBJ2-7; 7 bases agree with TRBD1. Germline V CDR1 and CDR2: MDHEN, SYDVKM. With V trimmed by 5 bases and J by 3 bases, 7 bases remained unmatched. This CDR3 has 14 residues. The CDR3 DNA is TGTGCCAGCAGTCGACAGGGACCCTACTACGAGCAGTACTTC. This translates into CASSRQGPYYEQYF.

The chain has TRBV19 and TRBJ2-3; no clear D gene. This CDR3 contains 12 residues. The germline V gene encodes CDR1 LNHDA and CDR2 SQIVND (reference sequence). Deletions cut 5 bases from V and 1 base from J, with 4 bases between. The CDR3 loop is CASSEGTDTQYF. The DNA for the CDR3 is TGTGCCAGTAGTGAGGGCACAGATACGCAGTATTTT.

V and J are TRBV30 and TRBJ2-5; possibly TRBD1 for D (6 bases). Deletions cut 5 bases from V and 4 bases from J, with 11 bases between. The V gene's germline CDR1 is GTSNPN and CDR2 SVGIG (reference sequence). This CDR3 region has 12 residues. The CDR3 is CAWDPRGETQYF. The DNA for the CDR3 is TGTGCCTGGGACCCCAGGGGAGAGACCCAGTACTTC.

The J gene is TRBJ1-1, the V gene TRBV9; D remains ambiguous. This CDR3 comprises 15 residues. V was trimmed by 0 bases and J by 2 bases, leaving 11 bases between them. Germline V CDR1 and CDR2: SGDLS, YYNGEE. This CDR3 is CASSVAGGGNTEAFF. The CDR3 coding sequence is TGTGCCAGCAGCGTAGCGGGCGGAGGCAACACTGAAGCTTTCTTT. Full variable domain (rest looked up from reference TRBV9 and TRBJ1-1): DSGVTQTPKHLITATGQRVTLRCSPRSGDLSVYWYQQSLDQGLQFLIQYYNGEERAKGNILERFSAQQFPDLHSELNLSSLELGDSALYFCASSVAGGGNTEAFFGQGTRLTVV.

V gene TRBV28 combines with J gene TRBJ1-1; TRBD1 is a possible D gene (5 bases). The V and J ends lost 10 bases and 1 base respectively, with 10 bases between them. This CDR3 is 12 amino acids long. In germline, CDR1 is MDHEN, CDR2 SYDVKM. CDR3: CATGTGNTEAFF. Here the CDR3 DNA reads TGTGCCACGGGGACTGGGAACACTGAAGCTTTCTTT. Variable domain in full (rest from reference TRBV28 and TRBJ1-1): DVKVTQSSRYLVKRTGEKVFLECVQDMDHENMFWYRQDPGLGLRLIYFSYDVKMKEKGDIPEGYSVSREKKERFSLILESASTNQTSMYLCATGTGNTEAFFGQGTRLTVV.

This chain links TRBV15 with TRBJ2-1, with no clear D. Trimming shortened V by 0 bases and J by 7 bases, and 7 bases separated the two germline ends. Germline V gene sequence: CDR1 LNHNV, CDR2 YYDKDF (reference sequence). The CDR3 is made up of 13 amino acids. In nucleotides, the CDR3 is TGTGCCACCAGCAGAGAATACTCGAATGAGCAGTTCTTC. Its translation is CATSREYSNEQFF.

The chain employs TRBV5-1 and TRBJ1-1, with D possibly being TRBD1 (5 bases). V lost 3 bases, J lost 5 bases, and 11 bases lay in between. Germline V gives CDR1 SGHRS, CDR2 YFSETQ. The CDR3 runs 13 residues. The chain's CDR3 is CASSSKKGTEAFF. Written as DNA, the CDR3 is TGCGCCAGCAGCTCTAAAAAGGGGACTGAAGCTTTCTTT.

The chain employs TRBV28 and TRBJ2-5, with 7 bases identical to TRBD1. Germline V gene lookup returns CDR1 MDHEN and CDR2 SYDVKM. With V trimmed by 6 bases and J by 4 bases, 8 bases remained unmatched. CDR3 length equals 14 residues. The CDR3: CASSPGGPPETQYF. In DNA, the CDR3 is TGTGCCAGCAGCCCAGGGGGTCCCCCAGAGACCCAGTACTTC.

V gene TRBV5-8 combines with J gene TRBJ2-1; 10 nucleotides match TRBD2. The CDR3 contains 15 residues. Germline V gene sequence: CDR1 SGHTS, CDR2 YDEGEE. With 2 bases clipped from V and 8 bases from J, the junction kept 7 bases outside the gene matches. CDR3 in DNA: TGTGCCAGCAGCTTCGGGACTAGCGTAGGGGATGAGCAGTTCTTC. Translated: CASSFGTSVGDEQFF.

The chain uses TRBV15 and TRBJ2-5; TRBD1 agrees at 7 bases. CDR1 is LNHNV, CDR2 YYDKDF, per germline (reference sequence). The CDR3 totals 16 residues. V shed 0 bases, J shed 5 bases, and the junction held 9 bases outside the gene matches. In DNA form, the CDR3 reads TGTGCCACCAGCAGAGAACGGGCAGGGGGTTGGGAGACCCAGTACTTC. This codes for CATSRERAGGWETQYF.